The sequence of this TCR beta chain was determined in a study of T cell responses to AZD1222 COVID-19 vaccine. The CDR3 consists of 17 residues. Trimming removed 5 bases from V and 4 bases from J; junction bases left unmatched: 14. Per germline, CDR1 LNHNV and CDR2 YYDKDF (reference sequence). Libraries were prepared by immunoSEQ multiplex PCR; TCRdb keeps only in-frame clonotypes and omits some of them. Altogether approximately 150,000 clones are present, about nine tenths being singletons, with the ten largest covering less than 1.5%. Points on this clone: Its antigen is unknown.

Findings and caveats of the study: Close to half of all spike-specific TCRs reportedly target regions of the variants that are unmutated. Clonal diversity may have been underestimated in mostly white British donors. Dominant at 160-218 and 743-854, vaccine-associated CD4 TCRs also spanned spike. Among those given AZD1222, only five or six were seropositive at baseline.

The sequencing here drew on peripheral blood, taken 28 days after the second AZD1222 dose. The chain is built from TRBV15 and TRBJ2-5; 9 bases line up with TRBD1. This receptor was taken from an adult who received the AZD1222 COVID-19 vaccine. CDR3 sequence (DNA): TGTGCCACCAGCGGCGGACAGGGGCTAGAGGGGGGAGAGACCCAGTACTTC. Its translation is CATSGGQGLEGGETQYF.